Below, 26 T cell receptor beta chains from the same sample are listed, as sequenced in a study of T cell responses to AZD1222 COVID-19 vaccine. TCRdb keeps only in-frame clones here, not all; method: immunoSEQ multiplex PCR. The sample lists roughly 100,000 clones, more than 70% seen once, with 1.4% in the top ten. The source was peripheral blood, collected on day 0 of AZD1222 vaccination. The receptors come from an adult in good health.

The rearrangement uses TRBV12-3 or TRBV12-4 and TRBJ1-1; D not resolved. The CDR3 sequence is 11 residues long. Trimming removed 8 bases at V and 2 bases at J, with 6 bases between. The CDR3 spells CASRFNTEAFF. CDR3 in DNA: TGTGCCAGCCGATTCAACACTGAAGCTTTCTTT.

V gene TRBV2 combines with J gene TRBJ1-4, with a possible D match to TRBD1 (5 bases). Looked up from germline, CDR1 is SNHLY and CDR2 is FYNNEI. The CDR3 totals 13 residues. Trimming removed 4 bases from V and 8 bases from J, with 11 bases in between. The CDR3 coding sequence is TGTGCCAGCAGTGGTAGCCGGGGGGAAAAACTGTTTTTT. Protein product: CASSGSRGEKLFF. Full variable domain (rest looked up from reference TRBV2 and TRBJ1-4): EPEVTQTPSHQVTQMGQEVILRCVPISNHLYFYWYRQILGQKVEFLVSFYNNEISEKSEIFDDQFSVERPDGSNFTLKIRSTKLEDSAMYFCASSGSRGEKLFFGSGTQLSVL.

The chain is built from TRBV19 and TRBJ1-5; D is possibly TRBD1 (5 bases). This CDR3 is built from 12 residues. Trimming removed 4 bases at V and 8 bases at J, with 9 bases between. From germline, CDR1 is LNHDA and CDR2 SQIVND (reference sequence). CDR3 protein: CASSKGVEPQHF. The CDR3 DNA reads TGTGCCAGTAGTAAAGGGGTGGAGCCCCAGCATTTT. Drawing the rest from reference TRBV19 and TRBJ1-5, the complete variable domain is DGGITQSPKYLFRKEGQNVTLSCEQNLNHDAMYWYRQDPGQGLRLIYYSQIVNDFQKGDIAEGYSVSREKKESFPLTVTSAQKNPTAFYLCASSKGVEPQHFGDGTRLSIL.

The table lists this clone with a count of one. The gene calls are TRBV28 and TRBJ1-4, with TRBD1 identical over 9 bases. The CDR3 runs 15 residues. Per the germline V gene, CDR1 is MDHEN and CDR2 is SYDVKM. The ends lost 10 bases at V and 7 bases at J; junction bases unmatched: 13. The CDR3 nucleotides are TGTGCCACTTCCAACGGGGACAGGGCGTTTGAAAAACTGTTTTTT. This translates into CATSNGDRAFEKLFF.

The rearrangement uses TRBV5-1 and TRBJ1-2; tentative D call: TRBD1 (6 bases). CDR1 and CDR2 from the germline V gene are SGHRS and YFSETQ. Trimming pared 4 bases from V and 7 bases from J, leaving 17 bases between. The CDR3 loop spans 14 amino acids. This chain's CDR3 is CASSLRQDRGGYTF. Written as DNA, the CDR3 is TGCGCCAGCAGCCTGCGACAGGATCGAGGTGGCTACACCTTC.

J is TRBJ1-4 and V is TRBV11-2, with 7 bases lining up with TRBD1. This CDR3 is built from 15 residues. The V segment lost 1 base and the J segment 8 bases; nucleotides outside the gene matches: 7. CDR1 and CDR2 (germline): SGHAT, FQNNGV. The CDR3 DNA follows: TGTGCCAGCAGCTTAGGGACAGGAGTAGTCGAAAAACTGTTTTTT. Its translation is CASSLGTGVVEKLFF. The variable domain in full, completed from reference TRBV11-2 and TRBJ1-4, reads EAGVAQSPRYKIIEKRQSVAFWCNPISGHATLYWYQQILGQGPKLLIQFQNNGVVDDSQLPKDRFSAERLKGVDSTLKIQPAKLEDSAVYLCASSLGTGVVEKLFFGSGTQLSVL.

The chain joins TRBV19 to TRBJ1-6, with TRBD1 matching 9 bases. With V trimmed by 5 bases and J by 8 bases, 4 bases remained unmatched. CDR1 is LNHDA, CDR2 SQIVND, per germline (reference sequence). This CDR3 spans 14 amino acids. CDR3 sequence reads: CASSRDRADSPLHF. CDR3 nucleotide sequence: TGTGCCAGTAGTCGGGACAGGGCGGATTCACCCCTCCACTTT.

The CDR3 DNA sequence: TGTGCTAGTGGCCCGACGGCCTACAATGAGCAGTTCTTC. As protein: CASGPTAYNEQFF. The chain is built from TRBV12-5 and TRBJ2-1; D gene unclear. The CDR3 loop spans 13 amino acids. Germline values: CDR1 LGHNT, CDR2 FRNRAP. Trimming stripped 6 bases from V and 2 bases from J, with 8 bases between.

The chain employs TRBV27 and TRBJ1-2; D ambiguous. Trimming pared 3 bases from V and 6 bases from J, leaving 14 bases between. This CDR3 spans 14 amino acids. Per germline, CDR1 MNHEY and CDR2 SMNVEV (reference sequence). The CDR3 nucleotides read TGTGCCAGCAGTTTTATCGGAGCCCGGGATGGCTACACCTTC. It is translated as CASSFIGARDGYTF.

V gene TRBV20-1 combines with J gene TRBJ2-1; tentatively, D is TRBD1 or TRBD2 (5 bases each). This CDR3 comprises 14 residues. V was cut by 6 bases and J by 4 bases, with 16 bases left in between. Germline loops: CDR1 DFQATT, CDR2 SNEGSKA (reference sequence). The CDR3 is CSASGGTKYNEQFF. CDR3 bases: TGCAGTGCCAGTGGGGGAACCAAATACAATGAGCAGTTCTTC.

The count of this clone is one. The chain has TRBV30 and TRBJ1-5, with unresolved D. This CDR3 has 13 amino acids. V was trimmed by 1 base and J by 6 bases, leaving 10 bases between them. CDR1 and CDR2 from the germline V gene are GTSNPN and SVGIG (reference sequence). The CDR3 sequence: CAWSGTSGQPQHF. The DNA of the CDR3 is TGTGCCTGGAGTGGCACAAGTGGTCAGCCCCAGCATTTT.

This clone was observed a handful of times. In nucleotides, the CDR3 is TGTGCCAGTAGGTCGACAGGCTACACCGGGGAGCTGTTTTTT. This gives the protein CASRSTGYTGELFF. The chain uses TRBV19 and TRBJ2-2; D is perhaps TRBD1 (6 bases). The CDR3 has 14 amino acids. CDR1 and CDR2 (germline): LNHDA, SQIVND (reference sequence). V lost 6 bases, J lost 3 bases, and 11 bases lay in between.

The CDR3 is CASSIVGLNYGYTF. The CDR3 DNA follows: TGTGCCAGTAGTATAGTCGGACTTAACTATGGCTACACCTTC. This rearrangement joins TRBV19 to TRBJ1-2; D call uncertain. The CDR3 spans 14 residues. V lost 1 base and J lost 1, with 7 bases in between. CDR1 and CDR2 from the germline V gene are LNHDA and SQIVND (reference sequence).

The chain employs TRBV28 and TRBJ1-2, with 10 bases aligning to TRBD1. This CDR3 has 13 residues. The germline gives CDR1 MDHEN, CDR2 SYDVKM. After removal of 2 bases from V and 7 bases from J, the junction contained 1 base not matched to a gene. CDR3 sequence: CASSLGTGVGYTF. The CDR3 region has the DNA TGTGCCAGCAGTTTAGGGACAGGGGTTGGCTACACCTTC.

This CDR3 is CSVDTAGSGNTIYF. The CDR3 DNA reads as TGCAGCGTTGACACAGCCGGCTCTGGAAACACCATATATTTT. The chain employs TRBV29-1 and TRBJ1-3; D is undetermined. CDR3 size: 14 residues. Germline V CDR1 and CDR2: SQVTM, ANQGSEA. Trimming removed 3 bases from V and 0 bases from J, with 9 bases in between.

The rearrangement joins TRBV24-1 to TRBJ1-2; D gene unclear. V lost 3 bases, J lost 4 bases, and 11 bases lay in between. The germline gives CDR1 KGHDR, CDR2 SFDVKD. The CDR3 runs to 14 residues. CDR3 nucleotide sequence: TGTGCCACCAGTGATACCACGGGCCTCTATGGCTACACCTTC. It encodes CATSDTTGLYGYTF.

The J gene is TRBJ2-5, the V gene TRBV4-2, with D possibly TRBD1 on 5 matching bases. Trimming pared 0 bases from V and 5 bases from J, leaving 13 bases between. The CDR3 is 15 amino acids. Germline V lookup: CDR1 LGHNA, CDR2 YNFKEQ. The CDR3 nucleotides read TGTGCCAGCAGCCAAGATCAAGGGGCGGTGGAGACCCAGTACTTC. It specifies CASSQDQGAVETQYF.

The CDR3 sequence: CASRRGGFDTEAFF. CDR3 DNA sequence: TGTGCCAGCAGACGAGGGGGATTCGACACTGAAGCTTTCTTT. The chain links TRBV28 to TRBJ1-1; D possibly corresponds to TRBD1 (6 bases). The V end was cut by 6 bases, the J end by 3 bases, with 14 bases between. In germline, CDR1 is MDHEN, CDR2 SYDVKM. CDR3 length: 14 amino acids.

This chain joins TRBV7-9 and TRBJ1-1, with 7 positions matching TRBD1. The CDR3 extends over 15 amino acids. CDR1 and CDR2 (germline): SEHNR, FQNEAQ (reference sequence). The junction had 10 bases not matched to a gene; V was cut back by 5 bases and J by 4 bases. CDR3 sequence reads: CASSAKGGAGTEAFF. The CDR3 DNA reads TGTGCCAGCAGCGCTAAAGGGGGCGCCGGCACTGAAGCTTTCTTT.

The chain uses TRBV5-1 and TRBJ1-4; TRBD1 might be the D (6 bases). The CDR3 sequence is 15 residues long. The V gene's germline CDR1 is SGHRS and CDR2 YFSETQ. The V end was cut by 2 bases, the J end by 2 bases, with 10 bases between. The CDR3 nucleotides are TGCGCCAGCAGCTTCAGTGGACAGACTAATGAAAAACTGTTTTTT. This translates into CASSFSGQTNEKLFF.

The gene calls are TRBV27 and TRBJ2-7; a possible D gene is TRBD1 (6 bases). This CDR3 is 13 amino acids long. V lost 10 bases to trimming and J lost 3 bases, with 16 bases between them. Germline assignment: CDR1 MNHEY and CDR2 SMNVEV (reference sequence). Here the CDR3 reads CATRQGRRYEQYF. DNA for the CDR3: TGTGCCACCAGGCAGGGGCGACGCTACGAGCAGTACTTC.

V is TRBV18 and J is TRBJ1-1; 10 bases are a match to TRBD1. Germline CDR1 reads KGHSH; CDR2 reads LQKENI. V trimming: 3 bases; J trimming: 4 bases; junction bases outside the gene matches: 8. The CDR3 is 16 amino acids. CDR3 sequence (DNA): TGTGCCAGCTCACCTTATACGACAGGGGGCGGCACTGAAGCTTTCTTT. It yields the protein CASSPYTTGGGTEAFF.

The CDR3 is CASSLGFTGASYNEQFF. In nucleotides, the CDR3 is TGTGCCAGCAGCTTAGGGTTTACAGGGGCTTCCTACAATGAGCAGTTCTTC. The chain uses TRBV7-6 and TRBJ2-1, with 7 bases lining up with TRBD1. This CDR3 comprises 17 residues. V lost 1 base and J lost 1; bases outside the gene matches: 7. CDR1 is SGHVS, CDR2 FNYEAQ, per germline.

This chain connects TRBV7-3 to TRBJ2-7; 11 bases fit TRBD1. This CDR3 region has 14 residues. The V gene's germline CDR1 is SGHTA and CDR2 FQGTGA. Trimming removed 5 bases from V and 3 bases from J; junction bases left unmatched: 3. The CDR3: CASSPGTGGYEQYF. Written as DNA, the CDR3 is TGTGCCAGCAGCCCCGGGACAGGGGGCTACGAGCAGTACTTC.

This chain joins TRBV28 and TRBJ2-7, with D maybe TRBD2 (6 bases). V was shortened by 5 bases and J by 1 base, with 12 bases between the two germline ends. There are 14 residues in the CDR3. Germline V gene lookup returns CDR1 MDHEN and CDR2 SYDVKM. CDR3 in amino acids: CASSPPGTSYEQYF. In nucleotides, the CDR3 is TGTGCCAGCAGTCCCCCCGGGACTTCCTACGAGCAGTACTTC.

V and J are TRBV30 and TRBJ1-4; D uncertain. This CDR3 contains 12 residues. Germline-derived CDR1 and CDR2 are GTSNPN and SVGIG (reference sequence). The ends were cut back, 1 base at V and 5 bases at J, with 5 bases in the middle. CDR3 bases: TGTGCCTGGAGTGATGGAAATGAAAAACTGTTTTTT. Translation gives CAWSDGNEKLFF.